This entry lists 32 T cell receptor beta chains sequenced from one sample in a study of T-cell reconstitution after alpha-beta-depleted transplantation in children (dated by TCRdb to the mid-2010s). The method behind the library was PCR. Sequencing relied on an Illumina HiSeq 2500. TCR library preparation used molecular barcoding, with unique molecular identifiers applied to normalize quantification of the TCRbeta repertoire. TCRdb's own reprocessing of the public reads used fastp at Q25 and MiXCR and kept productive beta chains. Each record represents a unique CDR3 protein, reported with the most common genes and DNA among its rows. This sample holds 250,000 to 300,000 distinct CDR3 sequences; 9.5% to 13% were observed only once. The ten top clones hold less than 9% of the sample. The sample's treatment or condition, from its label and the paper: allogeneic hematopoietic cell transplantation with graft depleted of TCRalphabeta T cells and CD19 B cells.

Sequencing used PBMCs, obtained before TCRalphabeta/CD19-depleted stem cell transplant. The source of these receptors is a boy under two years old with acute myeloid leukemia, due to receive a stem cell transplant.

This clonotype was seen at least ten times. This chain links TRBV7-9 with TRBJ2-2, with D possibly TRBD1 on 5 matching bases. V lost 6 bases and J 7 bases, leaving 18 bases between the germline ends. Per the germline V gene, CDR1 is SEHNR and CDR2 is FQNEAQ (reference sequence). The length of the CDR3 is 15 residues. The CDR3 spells CASRAATDTFGELFF. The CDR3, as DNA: TGTGCCAGCAGGGCCGCGACAGATACGTTCGGGGAGCTGTTTTTT.

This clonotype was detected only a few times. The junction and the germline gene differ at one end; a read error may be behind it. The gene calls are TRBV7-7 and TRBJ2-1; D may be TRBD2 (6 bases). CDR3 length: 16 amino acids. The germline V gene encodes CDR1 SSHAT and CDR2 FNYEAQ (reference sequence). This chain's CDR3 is CASSLGAGPGDNEQFF. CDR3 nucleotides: TGTGCTAGCAGCTTAGGGGCGGGGCCCGGGGACAATGAGCAGTTCTTC.

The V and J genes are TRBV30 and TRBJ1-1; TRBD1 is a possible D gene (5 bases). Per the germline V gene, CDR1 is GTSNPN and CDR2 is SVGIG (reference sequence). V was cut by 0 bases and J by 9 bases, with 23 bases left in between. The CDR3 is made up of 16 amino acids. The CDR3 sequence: CAWSVWRGSFPGKAFF. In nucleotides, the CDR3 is TGTGCCTGGAGTGTATGGAGGGGCAGTTTCCCGGGTAAAGCTTTCTTT.

CDR3: CAISALRRSSYEQYF. In nucleotides, the CDR3 is TGTGCCATCAGTGCCCTCAGGCGGAGCTCCTACGAGCAGTACTTC. The chain uses TRBV10-3 and TRBJ2-7; D is unresolved. The CDR3 is made up of 15 amino acids. The V end lost 4 bases, the J end lost 0 bases, and 13 bases lay between the germline ends. The germline CDR1 and CDR2 sequences are ENHRY and SYGVKD.

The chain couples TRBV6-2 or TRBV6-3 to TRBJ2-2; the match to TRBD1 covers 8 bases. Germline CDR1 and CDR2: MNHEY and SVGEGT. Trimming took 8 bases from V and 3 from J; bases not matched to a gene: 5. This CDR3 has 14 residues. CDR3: CASRSTGDTGELFF. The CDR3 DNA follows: TGTGCCAGCCGCTCGACAGGGGACACCGGGGAGCTGTTTTTT.

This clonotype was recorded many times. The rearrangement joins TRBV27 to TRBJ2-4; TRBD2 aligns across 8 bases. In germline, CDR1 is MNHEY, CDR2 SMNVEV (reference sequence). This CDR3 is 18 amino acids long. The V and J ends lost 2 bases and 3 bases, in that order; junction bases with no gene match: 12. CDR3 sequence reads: CASSLTPPGGGRKNIQYF. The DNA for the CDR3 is TGTGCCAGCAGTTTAACCCCACCGGGCGGGGGGCGCAAAAACATTCAGTACTTC.

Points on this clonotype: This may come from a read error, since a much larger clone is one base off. CDR3 region: CASSSPWERGGFTNTQYF. In DNA form, the CDR3 reads TGTGCCAGCAGCTCCCCTTGGGAGCGGGGGGGCTTCACAAATACGCAGTATTTT. The chain has TRBV7-1 and TRBJ2-3; the match to TRBD2 covers 10 bases. TRBV7-1 is given ORF status, its function remaining uncertain. The CDR3 extends over 18 amino acids.

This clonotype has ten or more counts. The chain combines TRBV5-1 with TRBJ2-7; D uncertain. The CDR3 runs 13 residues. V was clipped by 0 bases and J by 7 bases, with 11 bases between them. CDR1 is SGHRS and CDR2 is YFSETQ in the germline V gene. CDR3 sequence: CASSLAAPREQYF. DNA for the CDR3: TGCGCCAGCAGCTTGGCCGCGCCGCGGGAGCAGTACTTC.

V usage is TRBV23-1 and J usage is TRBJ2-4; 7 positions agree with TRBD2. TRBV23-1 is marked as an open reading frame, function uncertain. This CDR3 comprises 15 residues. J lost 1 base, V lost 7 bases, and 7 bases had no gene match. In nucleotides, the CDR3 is TGCGCCAGCAATCGGGAGGAGGAGGCCAAAAACATTCAGTACTTC. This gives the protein CASNREEEAKNIQYF.

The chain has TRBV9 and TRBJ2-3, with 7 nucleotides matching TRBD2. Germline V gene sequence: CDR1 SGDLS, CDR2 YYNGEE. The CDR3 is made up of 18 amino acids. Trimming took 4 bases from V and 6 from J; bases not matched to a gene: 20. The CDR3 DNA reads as TGTGCCAGCAGCCTCATTCCGGGACTACCACTCCGAAAGGATACGCAGTATTTT. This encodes CASSLIPGLPLRKDTQYF.

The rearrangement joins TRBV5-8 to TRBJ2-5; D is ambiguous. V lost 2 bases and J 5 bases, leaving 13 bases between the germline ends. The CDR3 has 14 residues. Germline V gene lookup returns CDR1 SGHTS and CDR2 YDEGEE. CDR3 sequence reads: CASSFQVGMETQYF. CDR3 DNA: TGTGCCAGCAGCTTTCAAGTGGGGATGGAGACCCAGTACTTC.

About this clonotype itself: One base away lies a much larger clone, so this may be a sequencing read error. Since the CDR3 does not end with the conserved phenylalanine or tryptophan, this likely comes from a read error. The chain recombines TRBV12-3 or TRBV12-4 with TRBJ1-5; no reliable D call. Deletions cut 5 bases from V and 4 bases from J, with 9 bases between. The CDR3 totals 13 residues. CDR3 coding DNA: TGTGCCAGCAGTGCCAGGCCAAATCAGCCCCAGCATTCT. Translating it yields CASSARPNQPQHS.

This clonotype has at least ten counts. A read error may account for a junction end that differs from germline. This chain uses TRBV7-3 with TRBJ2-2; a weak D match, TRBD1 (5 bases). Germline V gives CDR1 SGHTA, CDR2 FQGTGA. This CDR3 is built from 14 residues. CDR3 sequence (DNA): TGTCCCAGCAGCTTCGCCAGGGTTGGCGGGGAGCTGTTTTTT. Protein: CPSSFARVGGELFF.

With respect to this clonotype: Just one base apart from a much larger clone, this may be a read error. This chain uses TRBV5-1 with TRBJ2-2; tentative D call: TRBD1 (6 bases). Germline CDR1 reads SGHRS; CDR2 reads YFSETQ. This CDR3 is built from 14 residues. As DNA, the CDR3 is TGCGCCAGCAGCTCTACAGGGACCACCGGGGAGCAGTTTTTT. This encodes CASSSTGTTGEQFF. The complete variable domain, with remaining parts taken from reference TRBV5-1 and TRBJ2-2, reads KAGVTQTPRYLIKTRGQQVTLSCSPISGHRSVSWYQQTPGQGLQFLFEYFSETQRNKGNFPGRFSGRQFSNSRSEMNVSTLELGDSALYLCASSSTGTTGEQFFGEGSRLTVL.

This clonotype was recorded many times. DNA for the CDR3: TGTGCCAGCAGCCCCCGGACAGGGATCCTTTTTCCCGATGGCTACACCTTC. This gives the protein CASSPRTGILFPDGYTF. This chain joins TRBV7-6 and TRBJ1-2, with TRBD1 matching over 8 bases. Germline values: CDR1 SGHVS, CDR2 FNYEAQ. V trimming: 5 bases; J trimming: 6 bases; junction bases outside the gene matches: 17. The CDR3 contains 17 residues.

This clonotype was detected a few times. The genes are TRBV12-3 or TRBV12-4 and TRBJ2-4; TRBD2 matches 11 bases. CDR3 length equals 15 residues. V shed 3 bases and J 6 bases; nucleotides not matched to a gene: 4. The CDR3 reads CASSFAGTSGNIQYF. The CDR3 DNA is TGTGCCAGCAGTTTTGCCGGGACTAGCGGAAACATTCAGTACTTC.

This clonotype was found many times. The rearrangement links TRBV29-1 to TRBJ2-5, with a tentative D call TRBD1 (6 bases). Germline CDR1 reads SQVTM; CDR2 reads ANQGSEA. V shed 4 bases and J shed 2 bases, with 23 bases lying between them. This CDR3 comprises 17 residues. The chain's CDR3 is CSVVFTPRGQLQETQYF. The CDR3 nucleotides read TGCAGCGTTGTTTTCACTCCAAGGGGACAATTACAAGAGACCCAGTACTTC.

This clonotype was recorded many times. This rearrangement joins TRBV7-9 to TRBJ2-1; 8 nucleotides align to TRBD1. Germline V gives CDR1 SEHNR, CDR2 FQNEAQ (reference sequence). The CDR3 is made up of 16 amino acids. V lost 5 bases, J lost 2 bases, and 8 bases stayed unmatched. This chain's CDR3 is CASSLLLGQAYNEQFF. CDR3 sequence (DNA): TGTGCCAGCAGCCTTCTCCTGGGACAGGCCTACAATGAGCAGTTCTTC. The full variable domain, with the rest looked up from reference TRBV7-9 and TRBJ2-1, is DTGVSQNPRHKITKRGQNVTFRCDPISEHNRLYWYRQTLGQGPEFLTYFQNEAQLEKSRLLSDRFSAERPKGSFSTLEIQRTEQGDSAMYLCASSLLLGQAYNEQFFGPGTRLTVL.

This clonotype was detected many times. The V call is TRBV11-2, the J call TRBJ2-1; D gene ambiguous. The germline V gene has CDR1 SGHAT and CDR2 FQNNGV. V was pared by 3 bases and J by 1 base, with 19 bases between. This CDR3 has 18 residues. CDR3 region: CASSFRSALKGSYNEQFF. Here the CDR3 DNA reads TGTGCCAGCAGCTTTAGAAGCGCCCTTAAGGGTTCCTACAATGAGCAGTTCTTC. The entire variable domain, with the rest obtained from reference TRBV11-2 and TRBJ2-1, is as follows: EAGVAQSPRYKIIEKRQSVAFWCNPISGHATLYWYQQILGQGPKLLIQFQNNGVVDDSQLPKDRFSAERLKGVDSTLKIQPAKLEDSAVYLCASSFRSALKGSYNEQFFGPGTRLTVL.

CDR3 protein: CSALPVGGNRYTNTGELFF. CDR3 DNA: TGCAGTGCTCTCCCGGTCGGCGGGAATAGATACACGAACACCGGGGAGCTGTTTTTT. The chain carries TRBV20-1 and TRBJ2-2, with D perhaps matching TRBD2 (6 bases). V was clipped by 5 bases and J by 0 bases, with 25 bases between them. This CDR3 comprises 19 residues. The germline gives CDR1 DFQATT, CDR2 SNEGSKA (reference sequence).

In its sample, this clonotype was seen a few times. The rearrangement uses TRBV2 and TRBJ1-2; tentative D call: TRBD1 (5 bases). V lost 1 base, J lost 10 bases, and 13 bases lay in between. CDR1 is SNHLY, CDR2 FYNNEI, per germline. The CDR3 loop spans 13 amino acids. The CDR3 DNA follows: TGTGCCAGCAGTGAAGGTCCCGGGGGGTCCTACACCTTC. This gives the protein CASSEGPGGSYTF.

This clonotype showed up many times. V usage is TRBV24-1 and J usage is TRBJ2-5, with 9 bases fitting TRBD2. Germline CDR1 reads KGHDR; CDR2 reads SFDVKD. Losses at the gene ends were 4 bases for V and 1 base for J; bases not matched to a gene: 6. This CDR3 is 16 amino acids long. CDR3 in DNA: TGTGCCACCAGTGACCCGGGACTAGCCCTCCAAGAGACCCAGTACTTC. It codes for CATSDPGLALQETQYF.

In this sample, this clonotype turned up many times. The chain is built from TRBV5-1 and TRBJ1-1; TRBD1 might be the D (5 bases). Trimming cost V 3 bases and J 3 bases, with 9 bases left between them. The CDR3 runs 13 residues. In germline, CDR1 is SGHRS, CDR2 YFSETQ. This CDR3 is CASSSGGDTEAFF. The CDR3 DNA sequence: TGCGCCAGCAGCTCTGGAGGGGACACTGAAGCTTTCTTT.

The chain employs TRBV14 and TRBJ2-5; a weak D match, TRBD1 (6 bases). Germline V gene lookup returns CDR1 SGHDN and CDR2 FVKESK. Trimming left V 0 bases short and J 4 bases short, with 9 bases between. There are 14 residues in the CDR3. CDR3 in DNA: TGTGCCAGCAGCCAAGAGGGGGACACAGAGACCCAGTACTTC. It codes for CASSQEGDTETQYF.

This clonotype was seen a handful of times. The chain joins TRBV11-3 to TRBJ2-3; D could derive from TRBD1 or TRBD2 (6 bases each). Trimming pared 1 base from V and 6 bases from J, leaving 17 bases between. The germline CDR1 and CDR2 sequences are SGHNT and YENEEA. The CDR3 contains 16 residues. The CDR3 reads CASSLGTAGTFDTQYF. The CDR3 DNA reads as TGTGCCAGCAGCTTAGGGACCGCGGGGACATTTGATACGCAGTATTTT.

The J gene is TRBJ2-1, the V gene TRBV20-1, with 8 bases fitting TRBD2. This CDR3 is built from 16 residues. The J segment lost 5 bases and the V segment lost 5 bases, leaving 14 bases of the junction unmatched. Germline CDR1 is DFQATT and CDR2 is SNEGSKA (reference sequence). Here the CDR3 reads CSASDWGPGLDNEQFF. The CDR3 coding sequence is TGCAGTGCTTCTGATTGGGGTCCGGGACTAGACAATGAGCAGTTCTTC.

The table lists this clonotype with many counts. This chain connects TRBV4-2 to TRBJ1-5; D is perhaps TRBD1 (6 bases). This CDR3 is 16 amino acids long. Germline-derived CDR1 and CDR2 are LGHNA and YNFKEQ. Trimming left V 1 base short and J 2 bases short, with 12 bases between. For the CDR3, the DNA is TGTGCCAGCAGCCAAGTTGGGACACGAGGCAATCAGCCCCAGCATTTT. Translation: CASSQVGTRGNQPQHF.

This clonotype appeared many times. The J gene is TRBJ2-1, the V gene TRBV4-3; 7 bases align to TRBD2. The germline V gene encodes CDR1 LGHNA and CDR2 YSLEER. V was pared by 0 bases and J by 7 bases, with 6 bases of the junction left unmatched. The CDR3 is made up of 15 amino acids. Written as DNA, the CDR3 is TGCGCCAGCAGCCAAGAGGATAGCGGGCGGAATGAGCAGTTCTTC. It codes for CASSQEDSGRNEQFF.

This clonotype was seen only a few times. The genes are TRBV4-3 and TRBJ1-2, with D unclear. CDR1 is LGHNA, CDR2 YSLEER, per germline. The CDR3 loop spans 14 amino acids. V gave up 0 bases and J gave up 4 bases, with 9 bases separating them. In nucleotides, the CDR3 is TGCGCCAGCAGCCAAGAAGGAGGGAGCTATGGCTACACCTTC. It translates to CASSQEGGSYGYTF.

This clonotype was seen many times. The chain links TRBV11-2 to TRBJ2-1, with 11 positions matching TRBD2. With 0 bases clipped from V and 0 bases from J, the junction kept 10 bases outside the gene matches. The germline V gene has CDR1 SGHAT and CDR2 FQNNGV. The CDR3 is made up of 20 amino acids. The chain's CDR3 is CASSLEWLAGGRGSYNEQFF. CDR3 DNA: TGTGCCAGCAGCTTAGAATGGCTAGCGGGGGGCCGAGGCTCCTACAATGAGCAGTTCTTC.

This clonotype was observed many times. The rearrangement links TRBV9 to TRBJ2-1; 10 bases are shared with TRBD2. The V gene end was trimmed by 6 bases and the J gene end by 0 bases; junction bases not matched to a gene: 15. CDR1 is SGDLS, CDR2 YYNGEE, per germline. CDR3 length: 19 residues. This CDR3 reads CASTPLGSGGPSSYNEQFF. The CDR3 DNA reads TGTGCCAGCACCCCGTTGGGTAGCGGGGGGCCGAGCTCCTACAATGAGCAGTTCTTC.

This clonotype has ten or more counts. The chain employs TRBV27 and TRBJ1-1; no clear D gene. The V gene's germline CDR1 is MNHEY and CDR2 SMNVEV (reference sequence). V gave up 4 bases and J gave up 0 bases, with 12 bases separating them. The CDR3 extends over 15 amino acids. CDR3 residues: CASSSGPGLNTEAFF. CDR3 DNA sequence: TGTGCCAGCAGTTCGGGTCCAGGCTTGAACACTGAAGCTTTCTTT.